The clone carrying this T cell receptor (beta chain) was seen only once. The data originate from a study of Graves' ophthalmopathy and Graves' hyperthyroidism. The TCR beta CDR3 regions underwent amplification from RNA transcripts. HTBI primers primed a first-round RT-PCR, and a second-round multiplex PCR followed. TCRdb used MiXCR to reprocess the multiplex PCR reads, holding one entry per CDR3 protein. The profile shows 660,000 or so distinct CDR3 sequences, 35% to 50% of them singletons. The sample was peripheral blood. This receptor was taken from an adult man with Graves' ophthalmopathy.

The CDR3 spells CASGGGFMYEQYF. DNA for the CDR3: TGTGCCAGCGGAGGGGGTTTTATGTACGAGCAGTACTTC. This chain joins TRBV25-1 and TRBJ2-7; TRBD1 or TRBD2 may be the D gene (6 bases each). The CDR3 runs to 13 residues. The germline V gene encodes CDR1 MGHDK and CDR2 SYGVNS. Trimming pared 8 bases from V and 4 bases from J, leaving 15 bases between.